This T cell receptor (beta chain) appears in the sequencing data of a study of post-analysis software for immune sequencing data. Whole-study context: Relapsing-remitting, secondary progressive and progressive-relapsing multiple sclerosis were all included among the disease courses. General observations from the study: Analysis by F measure revealed that same-batch samples clustered strongly together. Controls significantly exceeded multiple sclerosis patients in normalized Chao1 diversity. Controls showed lower frequencies than patients for roughly 5 TRBV segments, and TRBV5-6, TRBV5-1 and TRBV20-1 were among these.

The authors incorporated unique molecular identifiers into the TCR beta cDNA libraries. T cells, roughly 1 to 10 million of them, yielded roughly 0.5 million cDNA molecules. Each CDR3 protein gets one entry after TCRdb re-called the PCR reads with MiXCR. Of fewer than 850,000 distinct CDR3 sequences in the sample, approximately 30% were seen once. Of note for this clonotype: Its antigen is unknown.

This CDR3 comprises 14 residues. Trimming took off 7 bases at V and 2 bases at J, with 12 bases between the two ends. The germline V gene encodes CDR1 SGHVS and CDR2 FQNEAQ. The chain uses TRBV7-8 and TRBJ2-1, with a possible D match to TRBD2 (5 bases). The TCR sequence derives from a girl under 18 with multiple sclerosis. The sample consisted of blood. CDR3 DNA sequence: TGTGCCAGCACCTACCGGACTCCCTACAATGAGCAGTTCTTC. This encodes CASTYRTPYNEQFF.